A single T cell receptor beta chain is shown here with its context. The data belong to a study of blood T cell repertoires in COVID-19. In the original analysis: Amplification of reference gene primers was used by the study to estimate nucleated cell counts. Assay used: immunoSEQ multiplex PCR; TCRdb lists only in-frame clones, some missing. Clone size and V and J calls were adopted from that table, with D and trimming inferred from the DNA. The repertoire holds 340,000 or so clones, with 86% as singletons. Germline V CDR1 and CDR2: MNHEY, SVGEGT. V dropped 0 bases and J dropped 6 bases, with 12 bases sitting between them. There are 14 residues in the CDR3.

The chain carries TRBV6-2 or TRBV6-3 and TRBJ2-7; unclear D gene. The sequenced sample consisted of PBMCs or T cells enriched from blood (not recorded which). The clonotype comes from a woman aged 40 to 55 with acute COVID-19. The CDR3 sequence is CASSYSGRPVEQYF. For the CDR3, the DNA is TGTGCCAGCAGTTACTCCGGCAGGCCGGTCGAGCAGTACTTC.